Shown below are 21 T cell receptor beta chains from a single sample sequenced in a study of early T cells in non-severe SARS-CoV-2 infection. TCRdb called the 5' RACE reads again in MiXCR, with one record for every CDR3 protein. This sample carries 81,000 or so distinct CDR3 sequences, approximately 12% of them seen once, and the ten largest clones take about 3%. The sample consisted of whole blood. The receptor set was obtained from an adult who was a healthcare worker with PCR-confirmed SARS-CoV-2 infection or an uninfected control (not recorded which).

This clonotype was found many times. This chain uses TRBV28 with TRBJ2-3, with a weak D call TRBD1 (6 bases). Germline V gives CDR1 MDHEN, CDR2 SYDVKM. CDR3 length equals 16 residues. V lost 5 bases to trimming and J lost 0 bases, with 15 bases between them. CDR3: CASSTHTGFSTDTQYF. The CDR3 nucleotides are TGTGCCAGCAGTACCCATACAGGGTTTAGCACAGATACGCAGTATTTT.

This clonotype occurred a few times. This chain uses TRBV19 with TRBJ2-7, with 7 bases that match TRBD2. Germline V gene data show CDR1 as LNHDA and CDR2 as SQIVND (reference sequence). CDR3 length: 13 residues. The V gene end was trimmed by 8 bases and the J gene end by 4 bases; junction bases not matched to a gene: 8. Here the CDR3 reads CASGLAGAYEQYF. CDR3 nucleotide sequence: TGTGCCAGTGGCCTGGCGGGAGCGTACGAGCAGTACTTC. Full variable domain (outside the CDR3, taken from reference TRBV19 and TRBJ2-7): DGGITQSPKYLFRKEGQNVTLSCEQNLNHDAMYWYRQDPGQGLRLIYYSQIVNDFQKGDIAEGYSVSREKKESFPLTVTSAQKNPTAFYLCASGLAGAYEQYFGPGTRLTVT.

This clonotype showed up just a few times. The chain couples TRBV5-1 to TRBJ2-3; no clear D gene. Germline loops: CDR1 SGHRS, CDR2 YFSETQ. V lost 2 bases to trimming and J lost 2 bases, with 12 bases between them. The CDR3 is made up of 15 amino acids. The CDR3, as DNA: TGCGCCAGCAGCTTCCGATCCCCCTCCACAGATACGCAGTATTTT. This sequence encodes CASSFRSPSTDTQYF.

This clonotype was seen a handful of times. The genes are TRBV28 and TRBJ2-7; 7 bases are a match to TRBD1. CDR1 and CDR2 (germline): MDHEN, SYDVKM. The CDR3 has 16 residues. The ends lost 3 bases at V and 0 bases at J; junction bases unmatched: 8. The DNA for the CDR3 is TGTGCCAGCAGTTTCCTCGGGACAGTCAGCTCCTACGAGCAGTACTTC. It specifies CASSFLGTVSSYEQYF.

This clonotype has only a few counts. The rearrangement uses TRBV29-1 and TRBJ2-7; D might be TRBD1 (7 bases). Between the trimmed V and J ends, which lost 5 bases and 6 bases, there was a span of 26 bases. This CDR3 is built from 16 residues. Germline-derived CDR1 and CDR2 are SQVTM and ANQGSEA. The CDR3 loop reads CSVPTTRGALIGEQYF. CDR3 in DNA: TGCAGCGTTCCCACCACCAGGGGGGCGCTGATAGGCGAGCAGTACTTC.

The V and J genes are TRBV7-8 and TRBJ1-1; 11 nucleotides agree with TRBD1. V shed 5 bases and J 11 bases; nucleotides not matched to a gene: 16. Germline CDR1 and CDR2: SGHVS and FQNEAQ. The CDR3 has 16 amino acids. DNA of the CDR3: TGTGCCAGCAGCCCCCGAACGGGACAGGGGGTTCGGGCGGCTTTCTTT. The encoded protein is CASSPRTGQGVRAAFF.

This clonotype was observed at least ten times. The chain employs TRBV27 and TRBJ1-3; tentative D call: TRBD1 (5 bases). Germline V gives CDR1 MNHEY, CDR2 SMNVEV (reference sequence). CDR3 size: 15 residues. Between the trimmed V and J ends, which lost 5 bases and 0 bases, there was a span of 11 bases. CDR3 residues: CASSRQPNSGNTIYF. The CDR3 coding sequence is TGTGCCAGCAGTCGACAGCCCAACTCTGGAAACACCATATATTTT.

This clonotype was counted only a few times. V usage is TRBV7-2 and J usage is TRBJ1-2; a weak D match, TRBD1 (5 bases). Germline V gene lookup returns CDR1 SGHTA and CDR2 FQGNSA. The V gene lost 5 bases and the J gene lost 8 bases, with 12 bases spanning the gap. The CDR3 runs to 12 residues. The CDR3 region is CASSGGTWGYTF. The CDR3 DNA is TGTGCCAGCAGCGGGGGGACGTGGGGCTACACCTTC.

This clonotype was detected a few times. V is TRBV28 and J is TRBJ1-4, with D maybe TRBD1 (6 bases). Germline V gene lookup returns CDR1 MDHEN and CDR2 SYDVKM. The CDR3 spans 15 residues. V was clipped by 5 bases and J by 7 bases, with 17 bases between them. The CDR3 sequence is CASSQDRMYGEKLFF. The CDR3 DNA reads as TGTGCCAGCAGTCAAGACAGGATGTATGGTGAAAAACTGTTTTTT.

This clonotype was observed many times. The V gene is TRBV24-1, the J gene TRBJ2-5; a weak D match, TRBD2 (5 bases). V was trimmed by 2 bases and J by 3 bases, leaving 12 bases between them. Germline CDR1 and CDR2: KGHDR and SFDVKD. CDR3 length: 15 residues. The DNA of the CDR3 is TGTGCCACCAGTGATTCGAGGGAGACAAAAGAGACCCAGTACTTC. Translation: CATSDSRETKETQYF.

At least ten counts were recorded for this clonotype. This chain uses TRBV4-1 with TRBJ2-3; D ambiguous. Trimming cost V 3 bases and J 2 bases, with 12 bases left between them. This CDR3 region has 15 residues. The germline V gene encodes CDR1 MGHRA and CDR2 YSYEKL. CDR3 DNA: TGCGCCAGCAGCCAGGCTTCGCCTTCCACAGATACGCAGTATTTT. This translates into CASSQASPSTDTQYF.

DNA of the CDR3: TGCAGTGCTAGTCCCTACGGCACAGATACGCAGTATTTT. This translates into CSASPYGTDTQYF. This chain uses TRBV20-1 with TRBJ2-3; D uncertain. Germline CDR1 and CDR2: DFQATT and SNEGSKA (reference sequence). The CDR3 contains 13 residues. The V end was cut by 3 bases, the J end by 1 base, with 8 bases between.

This clonotype was found many times. V and J are TRBV20-1 and TRBJ2-3; tentative D call: TRBD2 (5 bases). The CDR3 is made up of 13 amino acids. Trimming pared 0 bases from V and 8 bases from J, leaving 12 bases between. Germline-derived CDR1 and CDR2 are DFQATT and SNEGSKA (reference sequence). CDR3 DNA sequence: TGCAGTGCTAGAGAGGGCGGCCGGGGTACGCAGTATTTT. Residues: CSAREGGRGTQYF.

This chain links TRBV20-1 with TRBJ1-4; D uncertain. V was cut by 1 base and J by 8 bases, with 11 bases left in between. CDR1 and CDR2 from the germline V gene are DFQATT and SNEGSKA (reference sequence). The CDR3 has 13 amino acids. The CDR3 coding sequence is TGCAGTGCTAGAGCTTTGGCAGGAGAAAAACTGTTTTTT. Its translation: CSARALAGEKLFF.

This chain joins TRBV3-1 and TRBJ2-5; D is unclear. Germline V gives CDR1 LGHDT, CDR2 YNNKEL (reference sequence). This CDR3 spans 13 amino acids. Trimming pared 4 bases from V and 4 bases from J, leaving 10 bases between. Here the CDR3 reads CASSRTNGETQYF. Here the CDR3 DNA reads TGTGCCAGCAGCCGTACTAATGGAGAGACCCAGTACTTC.

This clonotype was recorded a few times. The rearrangement joins TRBV28 to TRBJ2-5; unclear D gene. Looked up from germline, CDR1 is MDHEN and CDR2 is SYDVKM. The CDR3 is made up of 10 amino acids. V lost 5 bases, J lost 4 bases, and 2 bases lay in between. The CDR3 is CASSRETQYF. CDR3 nucleotides: TGTGCCAGCAGTAGAGAGACCCAGTACTTC.

The chain recombines TRBV6-1 with TRBJ2-1; 12 nucleotides agree with TRBD2. Germline trimming cut 4 bases from V and 3 bases from J; bases unmatched to any gene: 4. CDR1 and CDR2 (germline): MNHNS, SASEGT. The CDR3 is made up of 16 amino acids. In nucleotides, the CDR3 is TGTGCCAGCAGTGCCACTAGCGGGAGGTACTACAATGAGCAGTTCTTC. Translated, it gives CASSATSGRYYNEQFF.

The V call is TRBV28, the J call TRBJ2-3, with 7 bases lining up with TRBD1. The CDR3 contains 19 residues. With 5 bases clipped from V and 3 bases from J, the junction kept 20 bases outside the gene matches. Looked up from germline, CDR1 is MDHEN and CDR2 is SYDVKM. CDR3 sequence: CASSIRDSVFRTVTDTQYF. For the CDR3, the DNA is TGTGCCAGCAGTATCCGGGACAGCGTCTTTCGGACTGTTACAGATACGCAGTATTTT.

The rearrangement uses TRBV20-1 and TRBJ2-7; 15 bases fit TRBD2. CDR3 length: 16 amino acids. With V trimmed by 6 bases and J by 6 bases, 12 bases remained unmatched. The V gene's germline CDR1 is DFQATT and CDR2 SNEGSKA (reference sequence). In nucleotides, the CDR3 is TGCAGTGCACGCGGGACTAGCGGGAGGCCCTCCGGCGAGCAGTACTTC. It encodes CSARGTSGRPSGEQYF.

This clonotype was counted ten times or more. The chain employs TRBV2 and TRBJ2-1; D is ambiguous. The CDR3 covers 14 residues. V gave up 5 bases and J gave up 6 bases, with 14 bases separating them. Germline V gene lookup returns CDR1 SNHLY and CDR2 FYNNEI. The CDR3 is CASSPQVSSNEQFF. The CDR3 region has the DNA TGTGCCAGCAGTCCCCAGGTTAGCTCCAATGAGCAGTTCTTC.

The chain joins TRBV7-2 to TRBJ1-4; perhaps TRBD1 as D (5 bases). This CDR3 contains 16 residues. V dropped 5 bases and J dropped 0 bases, with 13 bases sitting between them. CDR1 is SGHTA, CDR2 FQGNSA, per germline. CDR3 sequence reads: CASSPQGVATNEKLFF. In DNA form, the CDR3 reads TGTGCCAGCAGCCCTCAAGGGGTCGCAACTAATGAAAAACTGTTTTTT.